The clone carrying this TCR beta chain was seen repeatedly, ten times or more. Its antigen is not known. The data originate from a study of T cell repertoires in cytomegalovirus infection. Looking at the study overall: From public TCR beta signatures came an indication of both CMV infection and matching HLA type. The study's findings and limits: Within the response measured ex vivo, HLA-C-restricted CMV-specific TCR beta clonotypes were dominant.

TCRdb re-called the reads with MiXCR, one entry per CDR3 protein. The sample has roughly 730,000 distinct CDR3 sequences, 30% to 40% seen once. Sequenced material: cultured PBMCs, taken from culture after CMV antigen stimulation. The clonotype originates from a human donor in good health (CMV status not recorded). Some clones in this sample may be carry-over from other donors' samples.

The CDR3 sequence: CASTRGTGRNEQFF. DNA of the CDR3: TGTGCCAGCACCAGAGGGACAGGGCGAAATGAGCAGTTCTTC. The chain combines TRBV7-2 with TRBJ2-1, with TRBD1 matching over 9 bases. Germline CDR1 is SGHTA and CDR2 is FQGNSA. Trimming took 7 bases from V and 7 from J; bases not matched to a gene: 8. The CDR3 length is 14 residues.